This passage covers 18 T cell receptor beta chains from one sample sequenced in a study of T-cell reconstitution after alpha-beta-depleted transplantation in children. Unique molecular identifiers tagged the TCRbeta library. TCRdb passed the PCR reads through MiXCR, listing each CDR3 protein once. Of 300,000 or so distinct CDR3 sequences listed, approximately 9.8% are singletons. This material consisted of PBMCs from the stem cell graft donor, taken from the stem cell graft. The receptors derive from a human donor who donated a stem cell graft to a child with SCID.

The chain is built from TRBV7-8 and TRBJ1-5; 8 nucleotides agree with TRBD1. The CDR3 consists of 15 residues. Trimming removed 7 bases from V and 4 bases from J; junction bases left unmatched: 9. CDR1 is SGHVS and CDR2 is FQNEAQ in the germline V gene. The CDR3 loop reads CASTPGTGSNQPQHF. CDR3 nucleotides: TGTGCCAGCACCCCCGGGACAGGTTCAAATCAGCCCCAGCATTTT.

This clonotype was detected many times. The CDR3 spells CASSLAGTGTYEQYF. In DNA, the CDR3 is TGTGCCAGCAGCTTAGCCGGGACAGGGACCTACGAGCAGTACTTC. The chain employs TRBV7-9 and TRBJ2-7; TRBD1 matches at 9 bases. V lost 0 bases and J lost 2; bases outside the gene matches: 2. In germline, CDR1 is SEHNR, CDR2 FQNEAQ (reference sequence). The length of the CDR3 is 15 residues.

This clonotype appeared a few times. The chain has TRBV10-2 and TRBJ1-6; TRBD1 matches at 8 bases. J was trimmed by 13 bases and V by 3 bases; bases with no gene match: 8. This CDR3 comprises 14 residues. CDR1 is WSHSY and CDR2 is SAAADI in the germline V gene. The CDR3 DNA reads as TGCGCCAGCAGTGAAGGGACAGGATCTTCGCCCCTCCACTTT. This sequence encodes CASSEGTGSSPLHF.

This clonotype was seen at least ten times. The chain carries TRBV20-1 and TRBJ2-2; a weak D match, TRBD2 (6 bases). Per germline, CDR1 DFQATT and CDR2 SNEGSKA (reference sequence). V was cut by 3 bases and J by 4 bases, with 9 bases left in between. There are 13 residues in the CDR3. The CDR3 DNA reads TGCAGTGCTAGCGGGACTCGCACCGGGGAGCTGTTTTTT. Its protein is CSASGTRTGELFF.

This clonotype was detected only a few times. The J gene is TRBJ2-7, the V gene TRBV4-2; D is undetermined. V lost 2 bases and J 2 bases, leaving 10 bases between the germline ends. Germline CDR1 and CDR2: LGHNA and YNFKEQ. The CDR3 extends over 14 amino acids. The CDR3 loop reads CASSQPYATYEQYF. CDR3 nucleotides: TGTGCCAGCAGCCAACCATACGCCACCTACGAGCAGTACTTC.

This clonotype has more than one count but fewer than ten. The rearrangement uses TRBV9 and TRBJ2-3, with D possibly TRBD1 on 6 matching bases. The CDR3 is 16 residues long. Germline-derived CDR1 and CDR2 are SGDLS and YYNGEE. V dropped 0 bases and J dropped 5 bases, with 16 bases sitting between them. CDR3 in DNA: TGTGCCAGCAGCGTAGATCATACAGGGAGTTTAGATACGCAGTATTTT. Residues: CASSVDHTGSLDTQYF.

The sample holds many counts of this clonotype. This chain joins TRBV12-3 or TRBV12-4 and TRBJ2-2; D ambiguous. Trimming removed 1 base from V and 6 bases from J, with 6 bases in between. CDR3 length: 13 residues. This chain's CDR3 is CASSLGTSGELFF. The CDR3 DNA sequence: TGTGCCAGCAGTTTAGGAACCTCCGGGGAGCTGTTTTTT.

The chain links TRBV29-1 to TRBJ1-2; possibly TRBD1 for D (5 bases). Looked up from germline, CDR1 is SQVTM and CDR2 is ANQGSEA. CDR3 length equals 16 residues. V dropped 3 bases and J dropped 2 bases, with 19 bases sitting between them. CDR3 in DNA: TGCAGCGTTGACGGGGACGTCCAATTTATCAACTATGGCTACACCTTC. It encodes CSVDGDVQFINYGYTF.

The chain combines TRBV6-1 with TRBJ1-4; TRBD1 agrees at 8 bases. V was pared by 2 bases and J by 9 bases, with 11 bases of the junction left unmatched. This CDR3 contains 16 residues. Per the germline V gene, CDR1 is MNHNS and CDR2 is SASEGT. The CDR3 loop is CASSETLQRTGQKLFF. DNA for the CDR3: TGTGCCAGCAGTGAAACACTTCAACGGACAGGGCAAAAACTGTTTTTT.

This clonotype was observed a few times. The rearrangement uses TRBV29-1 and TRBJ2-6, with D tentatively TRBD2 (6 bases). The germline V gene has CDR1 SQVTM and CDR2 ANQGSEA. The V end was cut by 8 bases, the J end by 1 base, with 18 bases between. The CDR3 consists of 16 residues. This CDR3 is CSSLGTGASGANVLTF. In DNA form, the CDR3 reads TGCAGCTCCTTGGGGACTGGGGCTTCTGGGGCCAACGTCCTGACTTTC.

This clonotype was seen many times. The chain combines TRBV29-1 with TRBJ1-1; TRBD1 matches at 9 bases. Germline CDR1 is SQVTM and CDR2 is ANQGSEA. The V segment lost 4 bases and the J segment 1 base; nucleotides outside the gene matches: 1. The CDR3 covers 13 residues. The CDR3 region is CSVGTGANTEAFF. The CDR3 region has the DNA TGCAGCGTTGGGACAGGGGCGAACACTGAAGCTTTCTTT.

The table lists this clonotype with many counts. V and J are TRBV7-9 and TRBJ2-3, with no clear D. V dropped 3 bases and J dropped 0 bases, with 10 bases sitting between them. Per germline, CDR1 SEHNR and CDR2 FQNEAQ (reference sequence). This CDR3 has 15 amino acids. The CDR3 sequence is CASSFGTSSTDTQYF. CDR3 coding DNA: TGTGCCAGCAGCTTCGGCACCTCAAGCACAGATACGCAGTATTTT.

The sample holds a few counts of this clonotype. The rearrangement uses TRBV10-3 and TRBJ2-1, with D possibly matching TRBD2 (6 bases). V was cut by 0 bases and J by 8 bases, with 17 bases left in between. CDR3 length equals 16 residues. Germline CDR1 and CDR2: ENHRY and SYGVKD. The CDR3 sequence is CAISESKPPGGDEQFF. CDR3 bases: TGTGCCATCAGTGAGTCGAAGCCGCCCGGGGGAGATGAGCAGTTCTTC.

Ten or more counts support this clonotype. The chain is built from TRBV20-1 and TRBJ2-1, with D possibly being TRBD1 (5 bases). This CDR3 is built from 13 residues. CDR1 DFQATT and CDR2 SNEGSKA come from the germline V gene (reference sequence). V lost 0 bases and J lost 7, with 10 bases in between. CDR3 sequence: CSAREPGKNEQFF. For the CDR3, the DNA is TGCAGTGCTAGAGAACCAGGGAAGAATGAGCAGTTCTTC.

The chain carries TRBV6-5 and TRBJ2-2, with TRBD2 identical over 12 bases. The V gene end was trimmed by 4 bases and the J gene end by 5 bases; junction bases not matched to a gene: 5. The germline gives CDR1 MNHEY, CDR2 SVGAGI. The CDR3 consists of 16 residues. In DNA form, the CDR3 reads TGTGCCAGCAGTTGGCTAGCGGGGGGGAGTACCGGGGAGCTGTTTTTT. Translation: CASSWLAGGSTGELFF.

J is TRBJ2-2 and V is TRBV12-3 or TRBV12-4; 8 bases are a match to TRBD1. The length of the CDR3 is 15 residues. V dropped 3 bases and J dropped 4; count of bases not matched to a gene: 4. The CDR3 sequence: CASSFRTGSTGELFF. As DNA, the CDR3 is TGTGCCAGCAGTTTTCGGACAGGGAGCACCGGGGAGCTGTTTTTT.

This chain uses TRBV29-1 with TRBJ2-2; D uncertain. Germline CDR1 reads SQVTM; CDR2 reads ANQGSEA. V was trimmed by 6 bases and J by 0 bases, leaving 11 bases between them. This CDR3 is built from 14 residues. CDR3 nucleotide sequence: TGCAGCGTCTCGGTGGTTACGAACACCGGGGAGCTGTTTTTT. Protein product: CSVSVVTNTGELFF.

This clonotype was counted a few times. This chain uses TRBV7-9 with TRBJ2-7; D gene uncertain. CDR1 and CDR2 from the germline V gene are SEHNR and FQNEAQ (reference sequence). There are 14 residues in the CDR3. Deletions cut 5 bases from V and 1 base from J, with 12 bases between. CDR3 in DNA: TGTGCCAGCAGCCCTCGGGCAGCTTCCTACGAGCAGTACTTC. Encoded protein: CASSPRAASYEQYF.